This T cell receptor beta chain was identified in a study of blood T cells in healthy people across ages. Whole-study results and caveats: Diversity figures based on one million T cells were deemed too low.

They isolated at least 7 million PBMCs from each sample. The sample holds a few counts of this clonotype. Its antigen is not identified. Then a second PCR, running roughly 7 to 11 cycles, was carried out with a sample-barcoded 5' primer and a J-beta primer mix. TCRdb re-analysed the 5' RACE reads in MiXCR, keeping a single row per CDR3 protein. Of about 1.4 million distinct CDR3 sequences in the sample, approximately 59% were seen once. Germline-derived CDR1 and CDR2 are DFQATT and SNEGSKA (reference sequence). There are 14 residues in the CDR3. The J segment lost 4 bases and the V segment lost 0 bases, leaving 6 bases of the junction unmatched.

This receptor was taken from a man aged 18-30 years in good health. Material: blood. The chain couples TRBV20-1 to TRBJ2-7, with TRBD2 identical over 7 bases. The CDR3 loop is CSARDLADEYEQYF. In DNA form, the CDR3 reads TGCAGTGCTAGAGATCTAGCGGATGAATACGAGCAGTACTTC.